A selection of T cell receptor beta chains follows, all from one sample in a study of blood T cell repertoires in COVID-19. Measured with immunoSEQ multiplex PCR; TCRdb has only the in-frame clones, and not every one. The sample has roughly 240,000 clones; 70% to 85% are singletons. Specimen: peripheral blood. The source is a woman of 80 years or more with acute or convalescent COVID-19. Both conserved end residues are part of each CDR3. A D gene is named only where the DNA matches it firmly.

v_gene | d_gene | CDR3aa
TRBV9 | TRBD2 | CASSGTSGGRTDTQYF
TRBV9 | TRBD1 | CASSVASDRGVYTQYF
TRBV6-5 | - | CASSQDYGSYNEQFF
TRBV5-1 | TRBD2 | CASTTGGLAGTQDEQFF
TRBV19 | - | CASSIGSGGGNQPQHF
TRBV9 | - | CASSQASYGYTF
TRBV28 | TRBD1 | CASSLSHLARTGAIRAEAFF
TRBV7-8 | - | CASSLGVIGEKLFF
TRBV9 | - | CASSPRGEWRGYTF
TRBV7-2 | - | CASSLRGDSGNTIYF
TRBV5-1 | TRBD1 | CASSVDRGATNEKLFF
TRBV11-3 | - | CASGERRTDTQYF
TRBV14 | TRBD2 | CASSPTSGSDEQYF
TRBV7-2 | TRBD1 | CASSLVGGGTGELFF
TRBV5-1 | TRBD2 | CASSLGVGGYQETQYF
TRBV27 | - | CASSLYPGAETQYF
TRBV11-1 | - | CASSFGRAQANYGYTF
TRBV29-1 | - | CSVLSGVLNTEAFF
TRBV2 | - | CASSEATRVRGYTF
TRBV9 | - | CASSVDEVSYGYTF
TRBV5-1 | - | CASSLAGTGYTF
TRBV14 | - | CASSHRGKRSTDTQYF
TRBV6-2/TRBV6-3 | - | CASSYGAERLYEQYF
TRBV19 | TRBD1 | CASSIAATGGYGYTF
TRBV4-2 | TRBD1 | CASSQEVTGGVSSNQPQHF
TRBV6-5 | - | CASGAASSTDTQYF
TRBV3-1/TRBV3-2 | - | CASSQDAVGQPQHF
TRBV28 | TRBD1 | CASSSPGTGQETQYF
TRBV5-6 | - | CASSSLFSGEVYTGELFF
TRBV28 | - | CASSLFSGGQYF
TRBV4-1 | TRBD1 | CASSQDGTGADYGYTF
TRBV7-2 | TRBD1 | CASSLRAQGATYNSPLHF
TRBV2 | - | CASSLDKSTDTQYF
TRBV5-6 | TRBD1 | CASSRRDRGKNTEAFF
TRBV29-1 | - | CSVAQGSVGELFF
TRBV5-1 | - | CASTYGDTGELFF
TRBV2 | - | CASSDTGSVNQPQHF
TRBV10-3 | TRBD1 | CAISDLGTGGNEQFF
TRBV9 | TRBD1 | CASSALRGTNSPLHF
TRBV6-4 | - | CAGSQVDTEAFF
TRBV7-9 | TRBD1 | CASSIMGTVNEKLFF
TRBV7-3 | TRBD1 | CASSFDRGPGELFF
TRBV5-4 | TRBD1 | CASSERDRGYGYTF
TRBV2 | - | CASSENRAGNTGELFF
TRBV19 | TRBD1 | CASSIAGQLFSGNTIYF
TRBV7-2 | TRBD2 | CASSSIIGTSGSNEQFF
TRBV5-6 | TRBD2 | CASSLGGLAGTYEQYF
TRBV5-1 | - | CASSTGPRGGANVLTF
TRBV2 | TRBD1 | CASSGQGALGQPQHF
TRBV7-3 | - | CASSLELNTGELFF
TRBV3-1/TRBV3-2 | - | CASGSQGLYTGELFF
TRBV2 | TRBD1 | CASSGTGGATEAFF
TRBV18 | - | CASSPGMSGGTINTQYF
TRBV18 | - | CASSPQGQETQYF
TRBV27 | - | CASRDQGRFTDTQYF
TRBV19 | TRBD2 | CASSTSGGAVETQYF
TRBV7-9 | - | CASSAAEAEQYF
TRBV3-1/TRBV3-2 | - | CASSSKGGTGELFF